This TCR beta chain emerged from a study of T cells expressing NK-cell markers. TCRdb re-called the 5' RACE reads and shows each CDR3 protein once, DNA omitted. The specimen's table records hundreds of thousands of distinct CDR3 sequences. The CDR3 is made up of 16 amino acids. CDR1 and CDR2 from the germline V gene are SGHVS and FQNEAQ. V gene TRBV7-8 combines with J gene TRBJ2-5; TCRdb reports TRBD1, a call that lacks DNA to check it against. The origin of this receptor is a woman between 18 and 75 years old in good health. The sample consisted of blood T cells: a sorted CD56 or NKG2C T cell subset, CD4+ or CD8+ T cells, or bulk PBMC T cells (not recorded which). The CDR3 sequence: CASHEGGSWYQETQYF.